A selection of T cell receptor beta chains follows, all from one sample in a study of tumor-infiltrating lymphocytes in oesophageal squamous cell carcinoma. TCRdb called the PCR reads again in MiXCR, with one record for every CDR3 protein. The sample records tens of thousands of distinct CDR3 sequences, about 35% being singletons. Input material: esophageal tumor tissue. Every receptor here comes from a female donor with esophageal squamous cell carcinoma. The CDR3 runs from the conserved cysteine through the conserved F or W. A D gene is named only where the DNA matches it firmly. Size is omitted from some rows. Given values are once, few, many or a class for expanded clones.

v_gene	abundance	j_gene	d_gene	CDR3nt	CDR3aa
TRBV7-4	NA	TRBJ2-7	NA	TGTGCCAGCAGCTTAGCCGTTGGGAGGTCGACCGAGCAGTACTTC	CASSLAVGRSTEQYF
TRBV6-6	many	TRBJ2-7	NA	TGTGCCAGCAGTTACCAGGCAGAGAATAACTACGAGCAGTACTTC	CASSYQAENNYEQYF
TRBV6-5	NA	TRBJ2-3	NA	TGTGCCAGCAGTTACTCGAGGTCAGAGACTAGCACAGATACGCAGTATTTT	CASSYSRSETSTDTQYF
TRBV18	many	TRBJ1-1	NA	TGTGCCAGCTCACCACCGGGCCGGGTGAACACTGAAGCTTTCTTT	CASSPPGRVNTEAFF
TRBV5-1	NA	TRBJ1-6	TRBD1	TGCGCCAGCAGACCCGACAGGGCTCGTTCACCCCTCCACTTT	CASRPDRARSPLHF
TRBV28	many	TRBJ1-5	NA	TGTGCCAGCAGTTTCGAAGTGGGTTTTAGCAATCAGCCCCAGCATTTT	CASSFEVGFSNQPQHF
TRBV19	many	TRBJ2-1	NA	TGTGCCAGTAGAAGCGGCCACTCCTACAATGAGCAGTTCTTC	CASRSGHSYNEQFF
TRBV5-1	many	TRBJ2-7	NA	TGCGCCAGCAGCCCGGGGTTCTTCAACGAGCAGTACTTC	CASSPGFFNEQYF
TRBV7-3	large	TRBJ2-3	NA	TGTGCCAGCAGCTTAAGCCGGGGCACAGATACGCAGTATTTT	CASSLSRGTDTQYF
TRBV7-2	once	TRBJ2-3	NA	TGTGCCAGCAGCCCAAGGGTCCCGCACGAAGAGACGCAGTATTTT	CASSPRVPHEETQYF
TRBV5-4	many	TRBJ2-2	TRBD1	TGTGCCAGCAGTATCGACAGGGCCGGGGAGCTGTTTTTT	CASSIDRAGELFF
TRBV19	few	TRBJ2-2	NA	TGTGCCACCTCGAGAGAGTATAGGACCGGGGAGCTGTTTTTT	CATSREYRTGELFF
TRBV7-2	NA	TRBJ2-1	NA	TGTGCCAGCAGCTTAGCGCTAGCGCCCTCCTACAATGAGCAGTTCTTC	CASSLALAPSYNEQFF
TRBV5-1	few	TRBJ1-1	NA	TGCGCCAGCAGCTTTAGACATCGTACCGAAGCTTTCTTT	CASSFRHRTEAFF
TRBV11-2	NA	TRBJ2-3	NA	TGTGCCAGCAGCCCGGACTCCCATACGCAGTATTTT	CASSPDSHTQYF
TRBV11-2	many	TRBJ2-7	TRBD2	TGTGCCAGCAGCTTAGATGGGGGGGGCTCCTACGAGCAGTACTTC	CASSLDGGGSYEQYF
TRBV5-1	NA	TRBJ2-1	NA	TGCGCCAGCAGCGCCCCGTACAATGAGCAGTTCTTC	CASSAPYNEQFF
TRBV6-1	many	TRBJ1-5	NA	TGTGCCAGCAGCGCCGGGCGACTTTGGGGCAATCAGCCCCAGCATTTT	CASSAGRLWGNQPQHF
TRBV24-1	NA	TRBJ2-5	TRBD1	TGTGCCACCAGTGAGGCCAGGACAGGGAACGAGACCCAGTACTTC	CATSEARTGNETQYF
TRBV30	few	TRBJ2-7	TRBD2	TGTGCCTGGAGTGCGGGACTAGATGGCTACGAGCAGTACTTC	CAWSAGLDGYEQYF
TRBV12-3/TRBV12-4	once	TRBJ1-4	TRBD1	TGTGCCAGCAGTCCTCGAACTGGACAGGGATCCGAAAAACTGTTTTTT	CASSPRTGQGSEKLFF
TRBV7-2	NA	TRBJ2-2	NA	TGTGCCAGCAGCCTCGAACCGGGACAGAACACCGGGGAGCTGTTTTTT	CASSLEPGQNTGELFF